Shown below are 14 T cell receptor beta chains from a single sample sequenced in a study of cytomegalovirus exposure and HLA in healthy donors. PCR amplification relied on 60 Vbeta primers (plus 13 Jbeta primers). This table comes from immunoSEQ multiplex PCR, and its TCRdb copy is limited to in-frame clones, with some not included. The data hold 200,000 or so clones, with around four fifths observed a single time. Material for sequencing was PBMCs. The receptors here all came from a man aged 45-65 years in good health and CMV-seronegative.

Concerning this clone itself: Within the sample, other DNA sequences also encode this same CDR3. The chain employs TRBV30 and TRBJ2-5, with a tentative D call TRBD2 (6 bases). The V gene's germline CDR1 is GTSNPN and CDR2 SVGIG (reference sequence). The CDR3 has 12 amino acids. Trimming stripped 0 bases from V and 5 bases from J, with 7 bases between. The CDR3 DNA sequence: TGTGCCTGGAGTGTTGGGGGGGAGACCCAGTACTTC. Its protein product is CAWSVGGETQYF. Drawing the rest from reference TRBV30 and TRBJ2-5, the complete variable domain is SQTIHQWPATLVQPVGSPLSLECTVEGTSNPNLYWYRQAAGRGLQLLFYSVGIGQISSEVPQNLSASRPQDRQFILSSKKLLLSDSGFYLCAWSVGGETQYFGPGTRLLVL.

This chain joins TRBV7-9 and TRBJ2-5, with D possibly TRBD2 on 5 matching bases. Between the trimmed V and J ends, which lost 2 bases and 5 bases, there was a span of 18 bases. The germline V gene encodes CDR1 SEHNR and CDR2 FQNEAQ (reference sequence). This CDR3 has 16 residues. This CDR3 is CASSLKELPRRETQYF. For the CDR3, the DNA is TGTGCCAGCAGCTTAAAAGAGCTCCCCCGGAGGGAGACCCAGTACTTC.

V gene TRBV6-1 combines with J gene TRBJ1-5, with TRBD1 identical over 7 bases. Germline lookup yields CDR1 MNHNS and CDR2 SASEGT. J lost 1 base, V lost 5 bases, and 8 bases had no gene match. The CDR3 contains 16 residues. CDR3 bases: TGTGCCAGCAGTAAAGAGGGACAGTTAAGCAATCAGCCCCAGCATTTT. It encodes CASSKEGQLSNQPQHF.

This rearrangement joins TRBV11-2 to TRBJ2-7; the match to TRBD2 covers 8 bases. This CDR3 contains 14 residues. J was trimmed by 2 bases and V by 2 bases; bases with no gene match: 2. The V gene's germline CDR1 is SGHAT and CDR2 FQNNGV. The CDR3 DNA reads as TGTGCCAGCAGCTTATTAGCGGGGACCTACGAGCAGTACTTC. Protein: CASSLLAGTYEQYF. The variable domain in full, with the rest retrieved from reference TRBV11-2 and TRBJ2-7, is EAGVAQSPRYKIIEKRQSVAFWCNPISGHATLYWYQQILGQGPKLLIQFQNNGVVDDSQLPKDRFSAERLKGVDSTLKIQPAKLEDSAVYLCASSLLAGTYEQYFGPGTRLTVT.

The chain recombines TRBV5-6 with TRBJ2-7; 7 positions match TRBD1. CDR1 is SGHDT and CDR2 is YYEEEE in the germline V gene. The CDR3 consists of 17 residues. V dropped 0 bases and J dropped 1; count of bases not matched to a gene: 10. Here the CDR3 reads CASSLAGQGVLSYEQYF. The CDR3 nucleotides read TGTGCCAGCAGCTTGGCAGGGCAGGGGGTCTTGTCCTACGAGCAGTACTTC.

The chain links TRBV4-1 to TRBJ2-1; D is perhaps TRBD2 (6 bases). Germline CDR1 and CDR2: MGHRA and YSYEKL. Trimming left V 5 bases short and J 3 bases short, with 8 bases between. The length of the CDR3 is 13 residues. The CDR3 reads CASSAGNYNEQFF. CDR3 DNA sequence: TGCGCCAGCAGCGCGGGGAACTACAATGAGCAGTTCTTC.

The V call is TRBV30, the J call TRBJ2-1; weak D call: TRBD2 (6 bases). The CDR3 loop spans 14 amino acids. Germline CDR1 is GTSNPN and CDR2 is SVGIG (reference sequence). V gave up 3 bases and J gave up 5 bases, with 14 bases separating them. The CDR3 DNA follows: TGTGCCTGGAGATATGATAGCGGTAACAATGAGCAGTTCTTC. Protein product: CAWRYDSGNNEQFF.

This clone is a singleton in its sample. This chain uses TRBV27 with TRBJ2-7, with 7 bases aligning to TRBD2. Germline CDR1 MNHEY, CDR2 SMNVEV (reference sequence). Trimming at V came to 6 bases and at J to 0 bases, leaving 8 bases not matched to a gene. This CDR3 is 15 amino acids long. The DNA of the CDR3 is TGTGCCAGCAGCCTTCGTGGCGGGAGCTCCTACGAGCAGTACTTC. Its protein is CASSLRGGSSYEQYF.

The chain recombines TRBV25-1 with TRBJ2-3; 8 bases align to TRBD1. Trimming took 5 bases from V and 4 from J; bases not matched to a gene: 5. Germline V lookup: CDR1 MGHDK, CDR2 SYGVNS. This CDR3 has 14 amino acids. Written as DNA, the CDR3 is TGTGCCAGCAGTTCCGGACAGGGACCAGATACGCAGTATTTT. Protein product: CASSSGQGPDTQYF.

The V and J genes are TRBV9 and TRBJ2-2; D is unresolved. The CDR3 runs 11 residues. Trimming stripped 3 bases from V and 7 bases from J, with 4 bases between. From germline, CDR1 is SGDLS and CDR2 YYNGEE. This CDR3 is CASSGGGELFF. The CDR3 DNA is TGTGCCAGCAGCGGCGGCGGGGAGCTGTTTTTT.

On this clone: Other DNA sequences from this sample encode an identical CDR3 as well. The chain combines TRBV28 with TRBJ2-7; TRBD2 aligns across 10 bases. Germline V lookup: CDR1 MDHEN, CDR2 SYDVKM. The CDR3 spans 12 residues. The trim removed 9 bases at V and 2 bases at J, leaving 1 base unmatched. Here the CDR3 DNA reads TGTGCCAGTACTAGCGGGGCCTACGAGCAGTACTTC. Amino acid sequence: CASTSGAYEQYF.

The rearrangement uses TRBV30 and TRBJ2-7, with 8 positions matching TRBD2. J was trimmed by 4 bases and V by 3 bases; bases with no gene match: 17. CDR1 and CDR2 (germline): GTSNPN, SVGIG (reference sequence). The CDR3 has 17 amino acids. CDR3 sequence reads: CAWRGTGLSGSGYEQYF. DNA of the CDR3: TGTGCCTGGAGAGGAACAGGTCTCAGCGGGAGCGGTTACGAGCAGTACTTC.

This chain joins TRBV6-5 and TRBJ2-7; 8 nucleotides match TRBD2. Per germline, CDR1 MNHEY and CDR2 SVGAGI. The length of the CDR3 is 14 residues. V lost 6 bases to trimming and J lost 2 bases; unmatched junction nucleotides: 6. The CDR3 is CASRRTSGTYEQYF. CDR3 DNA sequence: TGTGCCAGCAGAAGAACTAGCGGAACCTACGAGCAGTACTTC.

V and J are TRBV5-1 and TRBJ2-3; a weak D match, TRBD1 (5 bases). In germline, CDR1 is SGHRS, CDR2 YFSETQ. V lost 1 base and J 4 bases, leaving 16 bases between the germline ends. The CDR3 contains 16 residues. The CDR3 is CASSLSAGMFADTQYF. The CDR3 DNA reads TGCGCCAGCAGCTTGTCCGCAGGGATGTTCGCAGATACGCAGTATTTT.